The 5 T cell receptor beta chains below all came from one sample that was sequenced in a study of T cells after yellow fever vaccination (dated by TCRdb to about 2019). This specimen's treatment or condition label, per the study, means: live attenuated yellow fever vaccine strain. Library preparation used 5' RACE. Instrument used: Illumina NovaSeq 6000. TCRdb trimmed public reads at Q25 via fastp, called clones via MiXCR and kept in-frame beta chains. Rows are unified per CDR3 protein, each entry keeping the most common DNA and genes. The sample profile shows about 300,000 distinct CDR3 sequences; about 4% of them were found once. Roughly 24% of the sample goes to the ten largest clones. The material sequenced was PBMCs, taken 5 days after the yellow fever booster vaccination. These receptors all come from a man aged 18 to 30 who received the YFV17D yellow fever vaccine.

The chain joins TRBV11-2 to TRBJ2-3; perhaps TRBD2 as D (6 bases). CDR1 and CDR2 from the germline V gene are SGHAT and FQNNGV. Trimming stripped 5 bases from V and 4 bases from J, with 13 bases between. The CDR3 covers 14 residues. This chain's CDR3 is CASSPGSGADTQYF. CDR3 coding DNA: TGTGCCAGCAGCCCTGGTTCGGGGGCAGATACGCAGTATTTT.

In its sample, this clonotype was seen many times. The chain uses TRBV5-6 and TRBJ1-2, with unresolved D. There are 13 residues in the CDR3. Per the germline V gene, CDR1 is SGHDT and CDR2 is YYEEEE. Deletions cut 5 bases from V and 2 bases from J, with 10 bases between. The CDR3 region is CASSPGSNYGYTF. CDR3 DNA: TGTGCCAGCAGTCCCGGGTCCAACTATGGCTACACCTTC.

The table lists this clonotype with many counts. The V call is TRBV7-2, the J call TRBJ2-3, with 8 bases aligning to TRBD2. Germline CDR1 and CDR2: SGHTA and FQGNSA. V trimming: 5 bases; J trimming: 5 bases; junction bases outside the gene matches: 9. The CDR3 covers 15 residues. DNA of the CDR3: TGTGCCAGCAGCCCGAGGGCGGGGGGCCGAGATACGCAGTATTTT. This gives the protein CASSPRAGGRDTQYF.

This clonotype was picked up many times. The V call is TRBV20-1, the J call TRBJ1-1; TRBD1 aligns across 8 bases. The germline gives CDR1 DFQATT, CDR2 SNEGSKA (reference sequence). After removal of 6 bases from V and 3 bases from J, the junction contained 3 bases not matched to a gene. The CDR3 covers 12 residues. The CDR3 protein is CSAKTGDTEAFF. The CDR3 DNA reads as TGCAGTGCCAAGACAGGGGACACTGAAGCTTTCTTT.

This clonotype has a count of ten or more. This rearrangement joins TRBV7-9 to TRBJ2-7; 11 bases map to TRBD2. This CDR3 region has 15 residues. The V gene end was trimmed by 4 bases and the J gene end by 3 bases; junction bases not matched to a gene: 5. From germline, CDR1 is SEHNR and CDR2 FQNEAQ (reference sequence). CDR3 bases: TGTGCCAGCAGCTCCATGACTAGCGGGAACTACGAGCAGTACGTC. Its translation: CASSSMTSGNYEQYV.